This TCR beta chain was identified during a study of Graves' ophthalmopathy and Graves' hyperthyroidism. The study, taken as a whole, reports: Ophthalmopathy progression was predicted with 55% to 71% sensitivity and 72.22% specificity.

TCR beta CDR3 regions were amplified from RNA transcripts. Second-round multiplex PCR followed a first-round RT-PCR using HTBI primers. Each CDR3 protein is one row after TCRdb ran MiXCR on the multiplex PCR reads. The table records about 220,000 distinct CDR3 sequences, around a fifth of them present only once. In this sample, this clonotype turned up many times. Its matching antigen is unknown. The diagnostic workup employed clinical symptoms, serum thyroxine, TRAb, thyroid ultrasound and orbital computed tomography. This clonotype was obtained from a woman aged 45-60 years with Graves' ophthalmopathy. Sequenced sample: peripheral blood.

The chain's CDR3 is CATTRATGELFF. CDR3 DNA: TGTGCCACAACTAGGGCGACCGGGGAGCTGTTTTTT. The V call is TRBV6-1, the J call TRBJ2-2, with a weak D call TRBD2 (5 bases). From germline, CDR1 is MNHNS and CDR2 SASEGT. V lost 10 bases and J 5 bases, leaving 11 bases between the germline ends. CDR3 length equals 12 residues.